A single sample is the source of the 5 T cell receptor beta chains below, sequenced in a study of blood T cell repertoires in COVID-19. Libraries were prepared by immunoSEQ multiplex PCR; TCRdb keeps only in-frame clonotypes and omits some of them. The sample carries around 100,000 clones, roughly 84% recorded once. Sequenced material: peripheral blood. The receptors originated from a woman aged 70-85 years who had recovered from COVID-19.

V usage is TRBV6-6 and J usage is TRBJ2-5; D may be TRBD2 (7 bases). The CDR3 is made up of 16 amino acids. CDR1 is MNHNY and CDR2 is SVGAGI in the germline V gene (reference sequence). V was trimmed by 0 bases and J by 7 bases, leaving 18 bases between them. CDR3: CASSYSMIAGAGTQYF. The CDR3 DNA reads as TGTGCCAGCAGTTACTCTATGATCGCGGGGGCAGGGACCCAGTACTTC.

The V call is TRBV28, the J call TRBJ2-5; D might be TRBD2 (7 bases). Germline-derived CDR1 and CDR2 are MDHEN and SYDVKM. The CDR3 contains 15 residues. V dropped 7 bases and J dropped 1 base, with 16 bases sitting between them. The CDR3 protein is CASTSQGGAQETQYF. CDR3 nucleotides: TGTGCCAGCACCTCACAAGGGGGGGCCCAAGAGACCCAGTACTTC.

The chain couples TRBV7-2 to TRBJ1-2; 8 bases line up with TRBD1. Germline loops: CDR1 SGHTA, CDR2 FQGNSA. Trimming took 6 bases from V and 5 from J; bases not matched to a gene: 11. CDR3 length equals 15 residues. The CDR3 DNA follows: TGTGCCAGCAGTTTCTCCGTGGACAGGGCATATGGCTACACCTTC. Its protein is CASSFSVDRAYGYTF.

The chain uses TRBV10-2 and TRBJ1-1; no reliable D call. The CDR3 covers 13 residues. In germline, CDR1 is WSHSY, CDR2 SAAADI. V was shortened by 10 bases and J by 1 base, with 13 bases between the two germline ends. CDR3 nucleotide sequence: TGCGCCACCACCGACTCCCGGAACACTGAAGCTTTCTTT. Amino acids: CATTDSRNTEAFF.

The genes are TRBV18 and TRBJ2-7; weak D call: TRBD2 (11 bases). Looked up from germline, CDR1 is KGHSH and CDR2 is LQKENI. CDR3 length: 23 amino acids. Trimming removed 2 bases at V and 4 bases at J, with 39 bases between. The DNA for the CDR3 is TGTGCCAGCTCACCAGGGACAGGGGCCGACCGAGATTTAGCGGGAGGGCTCTCTTACGAGCAGTACTTC. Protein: CASSPGTGADRDLAGGLSYEQYF.